This T cell receptor beta chain was captured by sequencing in a study of blood T cell repertoires in COVID-19. Study information: Donors in the United States, Italy and Spain gave samples during acute or convalescent COVID-19. PBMCs, B-cell-depleted T cells, or T cells provided the cDNA or gDNA that made up the material.

CDR1 is SGHAT, CDR2 FQNNGV, per germline. The length of the CDR3 is 13 residues. V was shortened by 5 bases and J by 4 bases, with 9 bases between the two germline ends. Methods used by the authors: From reference gene primer amplification, estimates of nucleated cell counts were derived. The table came from immunoSEQ multiplex PCR; TCRdb's copy has only in-frame clones and leaves some out. For V, J and clone size, that table is used; D and trimming come from the DNA. The table lists more than 200,000 clones, 70% to 90% of them singletons. The sequence came from a man younger than 35 with active or convalescent COVID-19. The specimen was peripheral blood. The rearrangement joins TRBV11-2 to TRBJ1-3; D uncertain. The CDR3 protein is CASSLGGGNTIYF. Written as DNA, the CDR3 is TGTGCCAGCAGCCTAGGAGGGGGAAACACCATATATTTT.